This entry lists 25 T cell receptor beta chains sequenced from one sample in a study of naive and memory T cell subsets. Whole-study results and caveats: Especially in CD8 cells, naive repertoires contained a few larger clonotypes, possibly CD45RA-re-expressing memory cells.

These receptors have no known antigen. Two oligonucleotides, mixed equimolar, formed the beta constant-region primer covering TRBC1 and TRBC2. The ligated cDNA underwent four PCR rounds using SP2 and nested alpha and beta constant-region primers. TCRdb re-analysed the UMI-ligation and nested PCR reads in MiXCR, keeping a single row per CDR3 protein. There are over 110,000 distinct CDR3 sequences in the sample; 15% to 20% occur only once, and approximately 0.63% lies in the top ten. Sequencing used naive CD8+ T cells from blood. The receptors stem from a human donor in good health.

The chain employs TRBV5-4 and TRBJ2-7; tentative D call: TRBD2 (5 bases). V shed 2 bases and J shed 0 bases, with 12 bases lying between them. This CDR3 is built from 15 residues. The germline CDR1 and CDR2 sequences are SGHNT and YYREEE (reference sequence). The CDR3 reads CASSFGVDGSYEQYF. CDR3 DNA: TGTGCCAGCAGCTTCGGGGTGGACGGCTCCTACGAGCAGTACTTC.

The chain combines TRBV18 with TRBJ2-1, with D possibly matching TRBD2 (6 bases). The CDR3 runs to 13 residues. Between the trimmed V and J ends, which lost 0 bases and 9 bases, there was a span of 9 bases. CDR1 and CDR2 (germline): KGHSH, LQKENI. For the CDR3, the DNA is TGTGCCAGCTCACCACCGGGGGGTGTTGAGCAGTTCTTC. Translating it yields CASSPPGGVEQFF.

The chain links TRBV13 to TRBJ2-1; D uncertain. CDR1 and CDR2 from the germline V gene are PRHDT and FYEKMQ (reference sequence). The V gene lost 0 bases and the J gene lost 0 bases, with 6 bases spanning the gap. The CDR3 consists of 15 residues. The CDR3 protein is CASSLGQSSYNEQFF. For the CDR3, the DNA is TGTGCCAGCAGCTTAGGTCAGAGCTCCTACAATGAGCAGTTCTTC. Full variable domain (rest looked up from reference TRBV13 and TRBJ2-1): AAGVIQSPRHLIKEKRETATLKCYPIPRHDTVYWYQQGPGQDPQFLISFYEKMQSDKGSIPDRFSAQQFSDYHSELNMSSLELGDSALYFCASSLGQSSYNEQFFGPGTRLTVL.

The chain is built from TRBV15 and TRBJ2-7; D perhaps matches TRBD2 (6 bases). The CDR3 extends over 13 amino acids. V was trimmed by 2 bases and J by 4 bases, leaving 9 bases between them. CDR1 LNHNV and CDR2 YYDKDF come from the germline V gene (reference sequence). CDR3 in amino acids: CATSRTSTYEQYF. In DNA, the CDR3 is TGTGCCACCAGCAGAACTAGCACTTACGAGCAGTACTTC.

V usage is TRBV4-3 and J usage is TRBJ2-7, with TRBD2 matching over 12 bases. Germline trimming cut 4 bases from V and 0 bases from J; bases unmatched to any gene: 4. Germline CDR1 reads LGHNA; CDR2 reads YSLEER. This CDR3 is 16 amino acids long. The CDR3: CASSPGTSGSSYEQYF. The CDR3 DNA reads TGCGCCAGCAGCCCCGGGACTAGCGGGTCCTCCTACGAGCAGTACTTC.

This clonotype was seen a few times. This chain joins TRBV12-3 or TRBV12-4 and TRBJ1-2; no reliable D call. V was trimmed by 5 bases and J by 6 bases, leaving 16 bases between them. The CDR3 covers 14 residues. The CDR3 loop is CASSLITAEDGYTF. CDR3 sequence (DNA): TGTGCCAGCAGTCTCATAACCGCAGAAGATGGCTACACCTTC.

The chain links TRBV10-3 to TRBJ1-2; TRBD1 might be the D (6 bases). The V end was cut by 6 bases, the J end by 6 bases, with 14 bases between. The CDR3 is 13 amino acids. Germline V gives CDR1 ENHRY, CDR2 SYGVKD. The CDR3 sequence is CAISRTGYDGYTF. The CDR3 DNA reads TGTGCCATCAGCAGAACAGGGTACGATGGCTACACCTTC.

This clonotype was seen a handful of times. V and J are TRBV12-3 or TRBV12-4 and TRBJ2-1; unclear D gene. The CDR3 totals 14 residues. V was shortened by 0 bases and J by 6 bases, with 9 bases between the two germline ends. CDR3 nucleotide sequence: TGTGCCAGCAGTTTAGCGGATACCTCCAATGAGCAGTTCTTC. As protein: CASSLADTSNEQFF.

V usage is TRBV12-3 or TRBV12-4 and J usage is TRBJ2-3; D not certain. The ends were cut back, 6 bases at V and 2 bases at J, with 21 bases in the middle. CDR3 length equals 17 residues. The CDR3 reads CASSIILHVGYTDTQYF. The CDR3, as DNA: TGTGCCAGCAGCATTATACTACACGTGGGGTACACAGATACGCAGTATTTT.

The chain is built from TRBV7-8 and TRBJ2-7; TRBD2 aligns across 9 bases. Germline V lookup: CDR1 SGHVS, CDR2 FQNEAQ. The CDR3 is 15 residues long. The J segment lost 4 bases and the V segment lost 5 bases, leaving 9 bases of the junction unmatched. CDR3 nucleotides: TGTGCCAGCAGCACGAACCAGGGACTAGCTTACGAGCAGTACTTC. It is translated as CASSTNQGLAYEQYF.

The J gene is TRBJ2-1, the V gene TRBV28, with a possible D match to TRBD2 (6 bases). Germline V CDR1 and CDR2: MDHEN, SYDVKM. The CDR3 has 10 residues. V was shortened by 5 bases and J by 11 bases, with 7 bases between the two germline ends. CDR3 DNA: TGTGCCAGCAGTGCGGGACAGCAGTTCTTC. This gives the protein CASSAGQQFF.

CDR3 nucleotides: TGTGCCAGCAGTAGAGGACTAGCGGGATACACAGATACGCAGTATTTT. Translation: CASSRGLAGYTDTQYF. This chain uses TRBV28 with TRBJ2-3; 12 bases are shared with TRBD2. Looked up from germline, CDR1 is MDHEN and CDR2 is SYDVKM. The V gene end was trimmed by 5 bases and the J gene end by 2 bases; junction bases not matched to a gene: 5. The CDR3 length is 16 residues.

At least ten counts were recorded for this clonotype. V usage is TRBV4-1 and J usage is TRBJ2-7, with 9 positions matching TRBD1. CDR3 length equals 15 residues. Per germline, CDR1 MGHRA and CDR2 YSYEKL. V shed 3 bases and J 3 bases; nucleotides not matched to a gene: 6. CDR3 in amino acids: CASSQDPGQGYEQYF. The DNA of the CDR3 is TGCGCCAGCAGCCAGGACCCGGGACAGGGCTACGAGCAGTACTTC.

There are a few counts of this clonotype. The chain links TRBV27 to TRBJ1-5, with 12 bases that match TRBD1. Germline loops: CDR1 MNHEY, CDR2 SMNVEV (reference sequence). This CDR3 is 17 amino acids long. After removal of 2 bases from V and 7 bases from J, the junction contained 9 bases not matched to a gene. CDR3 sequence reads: CASSLIPGTGGGQPQHF. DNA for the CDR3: TGTGCCAGCAGTTTAATCCCCGGGACAGGGGGCGGGCAGCCCCAGCATTTT.

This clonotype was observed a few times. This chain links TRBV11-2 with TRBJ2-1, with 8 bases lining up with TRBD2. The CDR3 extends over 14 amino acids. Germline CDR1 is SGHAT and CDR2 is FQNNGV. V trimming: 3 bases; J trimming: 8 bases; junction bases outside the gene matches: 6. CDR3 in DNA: TGTGCCAGCAGCTTGGGACTAGTTCTTGATGAGCAGTTCTTC. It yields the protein CASSLGLVLDEQFF.

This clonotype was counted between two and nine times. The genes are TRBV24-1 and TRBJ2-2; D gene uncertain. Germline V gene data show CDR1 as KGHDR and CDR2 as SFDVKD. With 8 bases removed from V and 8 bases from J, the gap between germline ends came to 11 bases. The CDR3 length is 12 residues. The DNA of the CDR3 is TGTGCCACCATAGGAACTCAGGGGGAGCTGTTTTTT. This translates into CATIGTQGELFF.

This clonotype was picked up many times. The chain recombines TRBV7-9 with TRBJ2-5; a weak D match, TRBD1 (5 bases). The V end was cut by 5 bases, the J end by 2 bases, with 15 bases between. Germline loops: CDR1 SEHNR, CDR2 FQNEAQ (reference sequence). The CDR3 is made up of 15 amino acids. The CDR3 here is CASSPEPDSQETQYF. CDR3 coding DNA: TGTGCCAGCAGCCCCGAGCCCGACAGTCAAGAGACCCAGTACTTC.

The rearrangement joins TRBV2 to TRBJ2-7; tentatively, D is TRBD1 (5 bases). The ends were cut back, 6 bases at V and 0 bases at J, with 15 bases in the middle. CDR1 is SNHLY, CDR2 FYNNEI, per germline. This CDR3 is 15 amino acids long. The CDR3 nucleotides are TGTGCCAGCAGCGCCGACAGTAATAGCTCCTACGAGCAGTACTTC. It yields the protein CASSADSNSSYEQYF.

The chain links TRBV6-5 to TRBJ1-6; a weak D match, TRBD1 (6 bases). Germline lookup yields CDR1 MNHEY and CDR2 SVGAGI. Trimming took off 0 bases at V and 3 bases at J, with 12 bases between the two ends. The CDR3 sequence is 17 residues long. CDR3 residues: CASSYSQGQHYNSPLHF. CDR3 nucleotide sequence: TGTGCCAGCAGTTACTCACAGGGCCAACACTATAATTCACCCCTCCACTTT.

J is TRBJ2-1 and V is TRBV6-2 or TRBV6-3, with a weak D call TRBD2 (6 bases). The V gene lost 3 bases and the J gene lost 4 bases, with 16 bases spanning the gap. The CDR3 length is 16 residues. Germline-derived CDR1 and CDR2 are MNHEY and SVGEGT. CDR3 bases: TGTGCCAGCAGTTATGAGTCTGCGGGGCAGTACAATGAGCAGTTCTTC. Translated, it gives CASSYESAGQYNEQFF.

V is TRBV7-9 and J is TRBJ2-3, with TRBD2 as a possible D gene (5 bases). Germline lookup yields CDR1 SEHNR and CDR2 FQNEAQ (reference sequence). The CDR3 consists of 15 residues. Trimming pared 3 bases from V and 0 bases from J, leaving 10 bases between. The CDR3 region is CASSLGGPSTDTQYF. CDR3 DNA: TGTGCCAGCAGCTTGGGCGGGCCAAGCACAGATACGCAGTATTTT.

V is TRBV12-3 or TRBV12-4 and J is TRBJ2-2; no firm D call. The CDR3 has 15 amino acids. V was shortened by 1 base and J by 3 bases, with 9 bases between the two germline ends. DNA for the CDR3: TGTGCCAGCAGTTTAGGGGTCTGGCACACCGGGGAGCTGTTTTTT. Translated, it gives CASSLGVWHTGELFF.

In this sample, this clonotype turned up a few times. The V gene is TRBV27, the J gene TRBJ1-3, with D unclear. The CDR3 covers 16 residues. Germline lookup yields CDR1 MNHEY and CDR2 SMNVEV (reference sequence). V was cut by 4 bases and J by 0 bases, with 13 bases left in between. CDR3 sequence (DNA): TGTGCCAGCAGTTCCAAAGCACAGTTCTCTGGAAACACCATATATTTT. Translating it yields CASSSKAQFSGNTIYF.

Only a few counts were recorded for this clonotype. The CDR3 reads CASSLPQSGDEPYEQYF. DNA of the CDR3: TGTGCCAGCAGCTTGCCCCAGTCGGGAGACGAACCCTACGAGCAGTACTTC. The chain has TRBV7-8 and TRBJ2-7; a possible D gene is TRBD2 (6 bases). The CDR3 extends over 17 amino acids. CDR1 SGHVS and CDR2 FQNEAQ come from the germline V gene. Deletions cut 3 bases from V and 2 bases from J, with 20 bases between.

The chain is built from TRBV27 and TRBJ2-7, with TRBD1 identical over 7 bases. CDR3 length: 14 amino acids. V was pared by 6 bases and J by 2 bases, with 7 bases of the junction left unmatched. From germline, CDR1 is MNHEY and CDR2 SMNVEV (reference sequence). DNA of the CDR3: TGTGCCAGCAGCCAGGGGGAGTTCCCCTACGAGCAGTACTTC. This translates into CASSQGEFPYEQYF.